Below are 28 T cell receptor beta chains sequenced from a single sample in a study of T cells in Graves' hyperthyroidism and ophthalmopathy. Researchers took RNA transcripts and amplified the TCR beta CDR3 regions from them. HTBI primers were the set used in a first-round RT-PCR of the TCR CDR3. TCRdb re-analysed the multiplex PCR reads in MiXCR, keeping a single row per CDR3 protein. The table lists about 530,000 distinct CDR3 sequences, more than 15% of them singletons. Sequencing input: blood. The receptors come from a young woman with Graves' ophthalmopathy.

This clonotype was found many times. The chain couples TRBV11-1 to TRBJ1-1; the D is unclear. The CDR3 covers 14 residues. With 1 base removed from V and 4 bases from J, the gap between germline ends came to 10 bases. CDR1 is SGHAT, CDR2 FQDESV, per germline (reference sequence). CDR3 in amino acids: CASSLVGGSTEAFF. Here the CDR3 DNA reads TGTGCCAGCAGCTTAGTAGGCGGGAGCACTGAAGCTTTCTTT. Using reference TRBV11-1 and TRBJ1-1 for the parts outside the CDR3, the full variable domain is EAEVAQSPRYKITEKSQAVAFWCDPISGHATLYWYRQILGQGPELLVQFQDESVVDDSQLPKDRFSAERLKGVDSTLKIQPAELGDSAMYLCASSLVGGSTEAFFGQGTRLTVV.

This clonotype occurred a few times. The chain is built from TRBV28 and TRBJ1-4; D is uncertain. The V and J ends lost 2 bases and 8 bases respectively, with 12 bases between them. This CDR3 is 14 amino acids long. Germline V gene data show CDR1 as MDHEN and CDR2 as SYDVKM. This chain's CDR3 is CASSLHGEMEKLFF. Written as DNA, the CDR3 is TGTGCCAGCAGTTTACACGGGGAGATGGAAAAACTGTTTTTT.

There are many counts of this clonotype. This rearrangement joins TRBV5-1 to TRBJ1-2; D is undetermined. V was shortened by 1 base and J by 5 bases, with 9 bases between the two germline ends. CDR3 length equals 13 residues. The V gene's germline CDR1 is SGHRS and CDR2 YFSETQ. This chain's CDR3 is CASSLSGTYGYTF. The CDR3, as DNA: TGCGCCAGCAGCTTGAGCGGAACGTATGGCTACACCTTC.

This clonotype was seen many times. The chain uses TRBV20-1 and TRBJ2-7; D unclear. CDR3 length equals 10 residues. Germline V gene sequence: CDR1 DFQATT, CDR2 SNEGSKA (reference sequence). The V gene lost 6 bases and the J gene lost 5 bases, with 8 bases spanning the gap. The CDR3 spells CSASYNEQYF. Here the CDR3 DNA reads TGCAGTGCCAGTTATAACGAGCAGTACTTC.

To note about this clonotype: A much larger clone differs by one base, so this may be a read error. The chain recombines TRBV13 with TRBJ2-1; the match to TRBD2 covers 10 bases. Gene TRBJ2-7 matches the end of the DNA better, so the J call may be wrong. Looked up from germline, CDR1 is PRHDT and CDR2 is FYEKMQ (reference sequence). This CDR3 comprises 14 residues. The CDR3 DNA sequence: TGTGCCAGCACAGACCTAGCGGGAGACAATGAGCAGTACTTC. Its protein product is CASTDLAGDNEQYF.

This clonotype was detected many times. The V call is TRBV2, the J call TRBJ2-1; tentatively, D is TRBD2 (5 bases). Between the trimmed V and J ends, which lost 1 base and 6 bases, there was a span of 13 bases. The CDR3 extends over 15 amino acids. From germline, CDR1 is SNHLY and CDR2 FYNNEI. The CDR3 sequence: CASSEVAFYINEQFF. The CDR3 DNA sequence: TGTGCCAGCAGTGAAGTAGCGTTTTATATCAATGAGCAGTTCTTC.

This chain uses TRBV4-2 with TRBJ2-1, with 9 positions matching TRBD2. Germline V CDR1 and CDR2: LGHNA, YNFKEQ. Losses at the gene ends were 0 bases for V and 2 bases for J; bases not matched to a gene: 5. CDR3 length: 17 amino acids. CDR3 amino acids: CASSQDKAGGPYNEQFF. The CDR3 bases are TGTGCCAGCAGCCAAGATAAAGCGGGGGGACCCTACAATGAGCAGTTCTTC.

This clonotype was seen only a few times. The chain has TRBV27 and TRBJ1-5, with D possibly TRBD1 on 5 matching bases. Germline CDR1 and CDR2: MNHEY and SMNVEV (reference sequence). Trimming took 0 bases from V and 6 from J, leaving 9 bases between them. This CDR3 is 14 amino acids long. CDR3 DNA: TGTGCCAGCAGTTTATCAGGGGCAGGTCAGCCCCAGCATTTT. Amino acid sequence: CASSLSGAGQPQHF.

This clonotype was recorded at least ten times. V usage is TRBV29-1 and J usage is TRBJ2-1, with 11 bases fitting TRBD1. The trim removed 7 bases at V and 6 bases at J, leaving 8 bases unmatched. Germline lookup yields CDR1 SQVTM and CDR2 ANQGSEA. The CDR3 is made up of 14 amino acids. The CDR3 region is CSERTGGGSNEQFF. CDR3 nucleotide sequence: TGCAGCGAAAGGACAGGGGGCGGGAGCAATGAGCAGTTCTTC.

This clonotype was seen a few times. CDR3 residues: CASSQDPTSGLNEQFF. CDR3 coding DNA: TGTGCCAGCAGCCAAGATCCGACTAGCGGGCTGAATGAGCAGTTCTTC. The chain is built from TRBV14 and TRBJ2-1; TRBD2 agrees at 10 bases. The CDR3 sequence is 16 residues long. The V and J ends lost 0 bases and 7 bases, in that order; junction bases with no gene match: 6. Looked up from germline, CDR1 is SGHDN and CDR2 is FVKESK.

The chain recombines TRBV15 with TRBJ1-2; 8 bases agree with TRBD1. With V trimmed by 3 bases and J by 6 bases, 6 bases remained unmatched. Germline V gives CDR1 LNHNV, CDR2 YYDKDF (reference sequence). The CDR3 runs to 14 residues. The DNA for the CDR3 is TGTGCCACCAGCAGCCGGACAGGGTTGAATGGCTACACCTTC. This translates into CATSSRTGLNGYTF.

This clonotype was seen at least ten times. The chain recombines TRBV6-1 with TRBJ1-5; 7 nucleotides match TRBD1. The V gene end was trimmed by 0 bases and the J gene end by 9 bases; junction bases not matched to a gene: 2. Germline CDR1 is MNHNS and CDR2 is SASEGT. The CDR3 spans 13 residues. The CDR3: CASSEARQGPQHF. For the CDR3, the DNA is TGTGCCAGCAGTGAAGCTCGACAGGGGCCCCAGCATTTT.

This clonotype was counted only a few times. The chain recombines TRBV6-1 with TRBJ2-1; D might be TRBD1 (6 bases). The germline V gene encodes CDR1 MNHNS and CDR2 SASEGT. The CDR3 covers 14 residues. The germline V and J ends were trimmed by 8 bases and 0 bases, with 11 bases remaining between them. DNA for the CDR3: TGTGCCAGCGGAACAGGGAGCTCCTACAATGAGCAGTTCTTC. Translating it yields CASGTGSSYNEQFF.

This clonotype was observed a handful of times. The chain joins TRBV10-2 to TRBJ2-7, with a possible D match to TRBD2 (5 bases). The CDR3 spans 15 residues. CDR1 and CDR2 from the germline V gene are WSHSY and SAAADI. Deletions cut 1 base from V and 4 bases from J, with 14 bases between. In DNA form, the CDR3 reads TGCGCCAGCAGTGAGTATGGTACTGCGGGTTACGAGCAGTACTTC. It specifies CASSEYGTAGYEQYF.

This clonotype was observed a handful of times. V is TRBV20-1 and J is TRBJ2-6, with D possibly matching TRBD1 (5 bases). V dropped 2 bases and J dropped 4 bases, with 15 bases sitting between them. This CDR3 is built from 16 residues. Germline V gives CDR1 DFQATT, CDR2 SNEGSKA (reference sequence). The CDR3 nucleotides are TGCAGTGCTAGAAGGGGCGCCCGTACCGGGGCCAACGTCCTGACTTTC. It codes for CSARRGARTGANVLTF.

The sample holds many counts of this clonotype. The chain links TRBV24-1 to TRBJ2-1; D is ambiguous. CDR3 length: 14 residues. CDR1 and CDR2 (germline): KGHDR, SFDVKD. Trimming stripped 5 bases from V and 5 bases from J, with 12 bases between. The CDR3 sequence is CATSVSQVNNEQFF. The CDR3 DNA reads as TGTGCCACCAGTGTATCCCAGGTGAACAATGAGCAGTTCTTC.

In this sample, this clonotype turned up many times. The junction and the germline gene differ at one end; a read error may be behind it. This chain connects TRBV5-1 to TRBJ1-1, with 10 bases lining up with TRBD1. The CDR3 spans 14 residues. The germline V gene has CDR1 SGHRS and CDR2 YFSETQ. The CDR3 reads CASSSRTGGTEAFF. The CDR3, as DNA: TGTGCCAGCAGTTCTAGGACAGGGGGCACTGAAGCTTTCTTT.

A few counts support this clonotype. The chain recombines TRBV9 with TRBJ2-3, with 8 nucleotides matching TRBD1. Germline-derived CDR1 and CDR2 are SGDLS and YYNGEE. The CDR3 extends over 18 amino acids. The V and J ends lost 3 bases and 1 base, in that order; junction bases with no gene match: 13. CDR3 in amino acids: CASSAHVTGTGGTDTQYF. The CDR3 DNA is TGTGCCAGCAGCGCACACGTAACAGGGACAGGCGGCACAGATACGCAGTATTTT.

In this sample, this clonotype turned up many times. J is TRBJ1-1 and V is TRBV20-1; D ambiguous. The CDR3 runs to 14 residues. CDR1 DFQATT and CDR2 SNEGSKA come from the germline V gene (reference sequence). Trimming removed 3 bases from V and 4 bases from J, with 15 bases in between. In DNA form, the CDR3 reads TGCAGTGCTAGGAGAGGAGGCCTGGGCACTGAAGCTTTCTTT. Amino acids: CSARRGGLGTEAFF.

This clonotype showed up just a few times. The chain employs TRBV9 and TRBJ2-1; D is possibly TRBD2 (6 bases). Trimming removed 0 bases from V and 4 bases from J, with 11 bases in between. The CDR3 spans 15 residues. Germline V gives CDR1 SGDLS, CDR2 YYNGEE. In DNA, the CDR3 is TGTGCCAGCAGCGTAGGGGACGGACTATACAATGAGCAGTTCTTC. Its protein is CASSVGDGLYNEQFF.

The genes are TRBV5-6 and TRBJ2-7; 7 bases line up with TRBD2. CDR1 and CDR2 from the germline V gene are SGHDT and YYEEEE. The CDR3 runs to 16 residues. The V and J ends lost 0 bases and 2 bases, in that order; junction bases with no gene match: 8. For the CDR3, the DNA is TGTGCCAGCAGCTTGGGGGGCCGGGGAGGGGCCTACGAGCAGTACTTC. Residues: CASSLGGRGGAYEQYF.

The J gene is TRBJ1-2, the V gene TRBV12-3 or TRBV12-4; possible D gene TRBD1, 6 bases. Trimming pared 6 bases from V and 8 bases from J, leaving 16 bases between. The CDR3 sequence is 13 residues long. CDR3 sequence (DNA): TGTGCCAGCAGAAACAGGGACGTTGTGGGCTACACCTTC. Translating it yields CASRNRDVVGYTF.

This clonotype has at least ten counts. The chain recombines TRBV5-1 with TRBJ1-1, with D perhaps TRBD1 (6 bases). V lost 0 bases and J lost 2, with 8 bases in between. CDR3 length equals 14 residues. Germline CDR1 and CDR2: SGHRS and YFSETQ. CDR3 residues: CASSLAQGNTEAFF. DNA of the CDR3: TGCGCCAGCAGCTTGGCACAGGGTAACACTGAAGCTTTCTTT.

V is TRBV29-1 and J is TRBJ1-2; D might be TRBD1 (5 bases). Germline assignment: CDR1 SQVTM and CDR2 ANQGSEA. The length of the CDR3 is 12 residues. V was clipped by 0 bases and J by 8 bases, with 10 bases between them. The CDR3 nucleotides read TGCAGCGTTGAAGATCCCAGGGCCGGCTACACCTTC. Translation gives CSVEDPRAGYTF. The full variable domain, in which reference TRBV29-1 and TRBJ1-2 provide the parts outside the CDR3, is SAVISQKPSRDICQRGTSLTIQCQVDSQVTMMFWYRQQPGQSLTLIATANQGSEATYESGFVIDKFPISRPNLTFSTLTVSNMSPEDSSIYLCSVEDPRAGYTFGSGTRLTVV.

This clonotype was found a few times. This chain joins TRBV2 and TRBJ1-1; 9 bases are a match to TRBD1. The CDR3 loop spans 15 amino acids. The V and J ends lost 6 bases and 0 bases, in that order; junction bases with no gene match: 5. In germline, CDR1 is SNHLY, CDR2 FYNNEI. The CDR3 DNA is TGTGCCAGCAGGGGGGGGACAGGGATGAACACTGAAGCTTTCTTT. It is translated as CASRGGTGMNTEAFF.

This clonotype was picked up a small number of times. V and J are TRBV30 and TRBJ2-2, with unresolved D. Trimming removed 3 bases from V and 1 base from J, with 9 bases in between. From germline, CDR1 is GTSNPN and CDR2 SVGIG (reference sequence). This CDR3 region has 14 residues. Here the CDR3 DNA reads TGTGCCTGGAGAGTAGGGAAGAACACCGGGGAGCTGTTTTTT. It translates to CAWRVGKNTGELFF. The complete variable domain, with remaining parts taken from reference TRBV30 and TRBJ2-2, reads SQTIHQWPATLVQPVGSPLSLECTVEGTSNPNLYWYRQAAGRGLQLLFYSVGIGQISSEVPQNLSASRPQDRQFILSSKKLLLSDSGFYLCAWRVGKNTGELFFGEGSRLTVL.

Ten or more counts support this clonotype. The chain is built from TRBV28 and TRBJ2-1, with D uncertain. V gave up 0 bases and J gave up 1 base, with 10 bases separating them. CDR1 and CDR2 from the germline V gene are MDHEN and SYDVKM. This CDR3 region has 16 residues. The CDR3, as DNA: TGTGCCAGCAGTTTATGGAGTTCGGATTCCTACAATGAGCAGTTCTTC. It encodes CASSLWSSDSYNEQFF.

This clonotype was seen many times. V is TRBV7-9 and J is TRBJ2-7, with 11 bases aligning to TRBD2. Germline V gene lookup returns CDR1 SEHNR and CDR2 FQNEAQ (reference sequence). The trim removed 5 bases at V and 2 bases at J, leaving 11 bases unmatched. The CDR3 runs 17 residues. The CDR3 is CASSPGLAGDTPYEQYF. CDR3 bases: TGTGCCAGCAGCCCTGGACTAGCGGGTGATACCCCCTACGAGCAGTACTTC.